The clone carrying this T cell receptor beta chain was seen a handful of times. The antigen is unknown. This sample stems from a study of blood T cells in healthy people across ages. Study results and caveats: In long-lived donors, naive CD4+ cell counts and diversity exceeded those of aged donors.

The use of a sample-barcoded 5' primer and a J-beta primer mix characterized a second PCR of roughly 6 to 11 cycles. TCRdb re-called the 5' RACE reads through MiXCR, storing one row per CDR3 protein. The top ten clones hold around 22% of a sample with roughly 800,000 distinct CDR3 sequences, 55% to 70% of them seen once. CDR3 size: 14 residues. V gave up 0 bases and J gave up 8 bases, with 11 bases separating them. CDR1 is LNHNV and CDR2 is YYDKDF in the germline V gene (reference sequence). The material sequenced was blood. This rearrangement joins TRBV15 to TRBJ2-1; no clear D gene. The clonotype was recovered from a man younger than 40 in good health. CDR3 residues: CATSRDLNFDEQFF. The CDR3 DNA reads TGTGCCACCAGCAGAGATCTTAATTTTGATGAGCAGTTCTTC.